A selection of T cell receptor beta chains follows, all from one sample in a study of T cells after posttransplantation cyclophosphamide. The protocol was immunoSEQ multiplex PCR, while the TCRdb copy is restricted to in-frame clones and leaves out a portion. The sample lists almost 7,000 clones; 90% to 95% were seen once. The starting material was CD8+ T cells sorted from blood, obtained after allogeneic stem cell transplant with posttransplant cyclophosphamide. These receptors were collected from a male patient aged 55-69 years who received an allogeneic stem cell transplant from a related donor and was CMV-positive. The graft donor may have contributed some T cells. Each CDR3 is given with its conserved first and last residue. The D gene is left open where the match is weak. Expanded clones get a size class; other rows say once, few or many, or leave the size out.

v_gene	j_gene	abundance	d_gene	CDR3nt	CDR3aa
TRBV12-5	TRBJ2-7	NA	TRBD2	TGTGCTAGACATATACGCACAGCGGGGGGTGGCTACGAGCAGTACTTC	CARHIRTAGGGYEQYF
TRBV5-4	TRBJ2-3	NA	TRBD2	TGTGCCAGCAGCTTGGAGGCTAGCGGGGGCTATATTCCTAGCACAGATACGCAGTATTTT	CASSLEASGGYIPSTDTQYF
TRBV4-1	TRBJ2-1	NA	NA	TGCGCCAGCAGGGAAGGGGGGGCCTCCTACAATGAGCAGTTCTTC	CASREGGASYNEQFF
TRBV7-3	TRBJ2-3	NA	NA	TGTGCCAGCAGCTTAGCGGGGGCCAGCACAGATACGCAGTATTTT	CASSLAGASTDTQYF
TRBV27	TRBJ1-1	NA	NA	TGTGCCAGCAGTTTAAAAGGGGCCACTGAAGCTTTCTTT	CASSLKGATEAFF
TRBV5-6	TRBJ2-4	NA	TRBD1	TGTGCCAGCAGCTCCGGGACAGGGGTCGTCGGAAACATTCAGTACTTC	CASSSGTGVVGNIQYF
TRBV15	TRBJ1-1	NA	NA	TGTGCCACCAGCAGCCCCCCGGGAAACACTGAAGCTTTCTTT	CATSSPPGNTEAFF
TRBV4-3	TRBJ2-1	once	TRBD2	TGCGCCAGCAGCCAAGAGACTAGCGGGGGGGTGGGCTCCTACAATGAGCAGTTCTTC	CASSQETSGGVGSYNEQFF
TRBV13	TRBJ2-5	once	TRBD1	TGTGCCAGCAGCTCACAGGGGGGTCTCCAAGAGACCCAGTACTTC	CASSSQGGLQETQYF
TRBV4-1	TRBJ1-1	once	TRBD1	TGCGCCAGCAAGAGACAGGGGAACACTGAAGCTTTCTTT	CASKRQGNTEAFF
TRBV19	TRBJ1-5	NA	NA	TGTGCCAGTGATCCGGGGTACAATCAGCCCCAGCATTTT	CASDPGYNQPQHF
TRBV7-7	TRBJ1-4	NA	NA	TGTGCCAGCAGCTTAGGAACAGGACCCAATGAAAAACTGTTTTTT	CASSLGTGPNEKLFF
TRBV5-1	TRBJ2-1	NA	TRBD2	TGCGCCAGCAGCTTTGGACTAGCAAGCGGGAGCTCCTACAATGAGCAGTTCTTC	CASSFGLASGSSYNEQFF
TRBV19	TRBJ1-2	NA	TRBD1	TGTGCCAGTAGTATCTGGACAGGGGGCAACTATGGCTACACCTTC	CASSIWTGGNYGYTF
TRBV15	TRBJ1-5	few	NA	TGTGCCACCAGAAGCGGCTTAAGCAATCAGCCCCAGCATTTT	CATRSGLSNQPQHF
TRBV18	TRBJ2-1	NA	TRBD2	TGTGCCAGCTCACGACTAGCGGGGGGTCGGGAAGAGCAGTTCTTC	CASSRLAGGREEQFF
TRBV6-6	TRBJ1-2	once	TRBD1	TGTGCCAGCAACGCCGGGACAGGGCCCTATGGCTACACCTTC	CASNAGTGPYGYTF
TRBV9	TRBJ1-4	NA	NA	TGTGCCAGCAGCGTAGGAGGGTACGGAGCCGCAACTAATGAAAAACTGTTTTTT	CASSVGGYGAATNEKLFF
TRBV4-1	TRBJ1-1	once	NA	TGTGCCAGCAGCCACCAGCGGGGGGAACGCACTGAAGCTTTCTTT	CASSHQRGERTEAFF
TRBV5-6	TRBJ2-7	NA	NA	TGTGCCAGCAGCTTCAGCTCCTACGAGCAGTACTTC	CASSFSSYEQYF
TRBV7-2	TRBJ1-5	NA	NA	TGTGCCAGCAGCTTTGAGGGGGGGAATCAGCCCCAGCATTTT	CASSFEGGNQPQHF
TRBV5-5	TRBJ2-5	once	NA	TGTGCCAGCAGCTTGCTCGAGCAAGAGACCCAGTACTTC	CASSLLEQETQYF
TRBV9	TRBJ2-7	NA	NA	TGTGCCAGCAGCCACGGGGGTACTTACGAGCAGTACTTC	CASSHGGTYEQYF
TRBV6-4	TRBJ2-1	once	NA	TGTGCCAGCAGTGAAAATCCGGGGGATGAGCAGTTCTTC	CASSENPGDEQFF
TRBV6-5	TRBJ1-1	NA	NA	TGTGCCAGCAGTTTAGTCGGGGGTGGAACTGAAGCTTTCTTT	CASSLVGGGTEAFF
TRBV10-1	TRBJ1-2	NA	TRBD1	TGCGCCAGCAGTGGGGGACAGGGGGCGAAGTGCTATGGCTACACCTTC	CASSGGQGAKCYGYTF
TRBV6-4	TRBJ2-3	NA	NA	TGTGCCAGCAGTGACGAGGGGGGGGGCCCAGATACGCAGTATTTT	CASSDEGGGPDTQYF
TRBV7-9	TRBJ1-4	NA	NA	TGTGCCAGCTTACGGACTCAGGAGGGTGAAAAACTGTTTTTT	CASLRTQEGEKLFF
TRBV27	TRBJ2-1	NA	NA	TGTGCCAGCAGTTTAAGCTGGGCGGGGACAGTATTCTCCTACAATGAGCAGTTCTTC	CASSLSWAGTVFSYNEQFF
TRBV7-9	TRBJ1-6	NA	TRBD1	TGTGCCAGCAGCCCTCACCCACCGGACAGGGGTGACTATAATTCACCCCTCCACTTT	CASSPHPPDRGDYNSPLHF
TRBV10-3	TRBJ2-2	NA	NA	TGTGCCATCAGTGAGTCGCCCAGGTTGACCGGGGAGCTGTTTTTT	CAISESPRLTGELFF
TRBV4-3	TRBJ2-3	NA	NA	TGCGCCAGCAGCCAAGATGAGGGGGGGGCAGATACGCAGTATTTT	CASSQDEGGADTQYF
TRBV6-5	TRBJ2-7	NA	TRBD1	TGTGCCAGCAGCCCTTCCGGGACAGGCACCTACGAGCAGTACTTC	CASSPSGTGTYEQYF
TRBV4-2	TRBJ1-2	NA	NA	TGTGCCAGCAGCCAAGATTGGGGAGACTATGGCTACACCTTC	CASSQDWGDYGYTF
TRBV9	TRBJ1-2	few	NA	TGTGCCAGCAGCCGGGAGGAGAGCTATGGCTACACCTTC	CASSREESYGYTF
TRBV5-4	TRBJ1-6	NA	TRBD1	TGTGCCAGCAGCCAAAGGACAGGAGCCCCCGGATCACCCCTCCACTTT	CASSQRTGAPGSPLHF
TRBV19	TRBJ1-6	NA	TRBD1	TGTGCCAGTAGTGGGACAGGGGTCAATTCCCCCCTCCACTTT	CASSGTGVNSPLHF
TRBV11-2	TRBJ2-1	NA	NA	TGTGCCAGCAGCAAGTCCCAGCACAGGGTGCGGTATGAGCAGTTCTTC	CASSKSQHRVRYEQFF
TRBV19	TRBJ2-1	NA	TRBD1	TGTGCCAGTAAAAGGGACAGCTCCTTGAATGAGCAGTTCTTC	CASKRDSSLNEQFF
TRBV6-5	TRBJ1-5	few	NA	TGTGCCAGCAGTTACTCGCAGGGAAGCAATCAGCCCCAGCATTTT	CASSYSQGSNQPQHF
TRBV6-6	TRBJ2-5	NA	TRBD1	TGTGCCAGCAGTTACAGGGACAGGAGGGAGACCCAGTACTTC	CASSYRDRRETQYF
TRBV4-3	TRBJ2-2	NA	TRBD1	TGCGCCAGCAGCCCACGACAGGGCGGCACCGGGGAGCTGTTTTTT	CASSPRQGGTGELFF
TRBV7-9	TRBJ2-7	NA	TRBD1	TGTGCCAGCAGCCATGTCCCGGGACAGGTTACCTACGAGCAGTACTTC	CASSHVPGQVTYEQYF
TRBV9	TRBJ2-7	NA	NA	TGTGCCAGCAGCGTAGCCGGGGGGCTATTCTACGAGCAGTACTTC	CASSVAGGLFYEQYF
TRBV9	TRBJ1-4	NA	NA	TGTGCCAGCAGCGTAGAACAGAATGAAAAACTGTTTTTT	CASSVEQNEKLFF
TRBV7-2	TRBJ2-3	NA	TRBD2	TGTGCCAGCAGCCCAGGGACTAGCGGGGGGTTTAGCACAGATACGCAGTATTTT	CASSPGTSGGFSTDTQYF
TRBV18	TRBJ2-2	NA	TRBD2	TGTGCCAGCTCACCGGCCCTAGCGGACTACACCGGGGAGCTGTTTTTT	CASSPALADYTGELFF
TRBV7-3	TRBJ1-1	NA	TRBD1	TGTGCCAGCAGCGCCGGGACAGGACACAACACTGAAGCTTTCTTT	CASSAGTGHNTEAFF
TRBV6-5	TRBJ2-2	NA	NA	TGTGCCAGCAGTTATGGGCAGATTAACACCGGGGAGCTGTTTTTT	CASSYGQINTGELFF
TRBV9	TRBJ2-7	NA	NA	TGTGCCAGCAGCGTAGCACTAGCAAACCTCGAGCAGTACTTC	CASSVALANLEQYF
TRBV6-4	TRBJ2-3	NA	TRBD2	TGTGCCAGCAGTGACCAGGCTAGCGGGGGTCCAGATACGCAGTATTTT	CASSDQASGGPDTQYF
TRBV5-8	TRBJ2-7	NA	TRBD1	TGTGCCAGCAGACAAACCGGGACAGGGACCTACGAGCAGTACTTC	CASRQTGTGTYEQYF
TRBV5-5	TRBJ2-1	NA	NA	TGTGCCAGCACCCACAGGGTCGACTACAATGAGCAGTTCTTC	CASTHRVDYNEQFF
TRBV4-3	TRBJ2-1	NA	NA	TGCGCCAGCAGCCAAGATCTCAGTAGCGGCACCTACAATGAGCAGTTCTTC	CASSQDLSSGTYNEQFF
TRBV5-1	TRBJ1-2	NA	TRBD1	TGCGCCAGCAGCCTGGGACAGGGGCGGGATGGCTACACCTTC	CASSLGQGRDGYTF
TRBV7-3	TRBJ2-5	NA	TRBD2	TGTGCCAGCAGCCCGCGGGGGGATGGAGGTGTAGACCAAGAGACCCAGTACTTC	CASSPRGDGGVDQETQYF
TRBV30	TRBJ2-3	NA	TRBD1	TGTGCCTGGAGTGTTGGACAGGGGGGTCCTTCAGATACGCAGTATTTT	CAWSVGQGGPSDTQYF
TRBV11-2	TRBJ2-7	NA	TRBD2	TGTGCCAGCAGCTCATATGACGGGCGGGAGGGCGAGCAGTACTTC	CASSSYDGREGEQYF